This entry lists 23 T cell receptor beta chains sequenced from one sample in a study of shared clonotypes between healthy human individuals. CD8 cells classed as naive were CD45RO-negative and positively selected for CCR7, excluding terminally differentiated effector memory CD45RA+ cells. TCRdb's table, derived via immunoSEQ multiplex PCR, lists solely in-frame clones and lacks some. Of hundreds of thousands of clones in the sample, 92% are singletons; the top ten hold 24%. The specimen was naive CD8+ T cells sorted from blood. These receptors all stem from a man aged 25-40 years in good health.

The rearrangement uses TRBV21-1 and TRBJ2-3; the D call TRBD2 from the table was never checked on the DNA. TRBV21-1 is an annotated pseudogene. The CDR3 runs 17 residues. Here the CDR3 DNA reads TGTGCCAGCAGCAAAGAACCTAGCGGAACTAGCACAGATACGCAGTATTTT. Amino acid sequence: CASSKEPSGTSTDTQYF.

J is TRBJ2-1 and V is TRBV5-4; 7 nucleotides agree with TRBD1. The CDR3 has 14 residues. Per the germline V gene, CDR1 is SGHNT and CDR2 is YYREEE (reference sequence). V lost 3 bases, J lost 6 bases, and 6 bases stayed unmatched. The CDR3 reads CASSSTGFFNEQFF. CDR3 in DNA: TGTGCCAGCAGCTCGACAGGGTTTTTCAATGAGCAGTTCTTC.

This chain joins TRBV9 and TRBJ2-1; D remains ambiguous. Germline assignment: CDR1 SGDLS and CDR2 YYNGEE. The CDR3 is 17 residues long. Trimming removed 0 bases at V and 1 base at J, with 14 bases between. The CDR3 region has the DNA TGTGCCAGCAGCGTAGCTGAAGGGTTGGCGTCCTACAATGAGCAGTTCTTC. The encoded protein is CASSVAEGLASYNEQFF.

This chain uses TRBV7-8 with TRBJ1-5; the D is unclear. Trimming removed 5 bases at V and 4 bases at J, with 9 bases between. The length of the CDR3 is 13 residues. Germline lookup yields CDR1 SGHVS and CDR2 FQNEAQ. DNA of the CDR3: TGTGCCAGCAGCCCTACAAGGAATCAGCCCCAGCATTTT. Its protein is CASSPTRNQPQHF.

As DNA, the CDR3 is TGTGCCAGCAGTTATTACACCGGGACTAGCGGGATGACTAATGAGCAGTTCTTC. Its protein product is CASSYYTGTSGMTNEQFF. The genes are TRBV28 and TRBJ2-1; TRBD2 agrees at 13 bases. Per germline, CDR1 MDHEN and CDR2 SYDVKM. The CDR3 extends over 18 amino acids. V shed 4 bases and J 7 bases; nucleotides not matched to a gene: 13.

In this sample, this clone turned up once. The CDR3 coding sequence is TGTGCCAGCAGTTTAAGTTTGAAGTACAATGAGCAGTTCTTC. Translated: CASSLSLKYNEQFF. The chain links TRBV28 to TRBJ2-1; D is undetermined. CDR3 size: 14 residues. CDR1 is MDHEN and CDR2 is SYDVKM in the germline V gene. Trimming removed 2 bases from V and 4 bases from J, with 9 bases in between.

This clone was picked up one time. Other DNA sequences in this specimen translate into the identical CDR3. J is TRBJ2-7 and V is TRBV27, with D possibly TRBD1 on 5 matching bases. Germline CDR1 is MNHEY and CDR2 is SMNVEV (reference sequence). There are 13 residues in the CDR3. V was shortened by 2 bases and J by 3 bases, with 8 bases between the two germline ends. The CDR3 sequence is CASSLGRGYEQYF. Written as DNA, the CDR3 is TGTGCCAGCAGTTTAGGTAGGGGCTACGAGCAGTACTTC.

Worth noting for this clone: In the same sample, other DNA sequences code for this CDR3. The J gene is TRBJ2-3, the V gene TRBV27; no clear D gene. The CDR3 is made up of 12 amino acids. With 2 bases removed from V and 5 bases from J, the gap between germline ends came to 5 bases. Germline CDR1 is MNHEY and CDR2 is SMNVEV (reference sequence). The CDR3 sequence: CASSLLEDTQYF. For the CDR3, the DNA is TGTGCCAGCAGTTTACTTGAAGATACGCAGTATTTT.

CDR3 protein: CASRGGTGLSVQETQYF. Written as DNA, the CDR3 is TGCGCCAGCAGGGGGGGGACAGGTTTGTCTGTCCAAGAGACCCAGTACTTC. The chain uses TRBV5-1 and TRBJ2-5, with D perhaps matching TRBD1 (8 bases). V lost 5 bases, J lost 1 base, and 21 bases lay in between. This CDR3 is 17 amino acids long. CDR1 SGHRS and CDR2 YFSETQ come from the germline V gene. Together with reference TRBV5-1 and TRBJ2-5, the CDR3 gives the full variable domain: KAGVTQTPRYLIKTRGQQVTLSCSPISGHRSVSWYQQTPGQGLQFLFEYFSETQRNKGNFPGRFSGRQFSNSRSEMNVSTLELGDSALYLCASRGGTGLSVQETQYFGPGTRLLVL.

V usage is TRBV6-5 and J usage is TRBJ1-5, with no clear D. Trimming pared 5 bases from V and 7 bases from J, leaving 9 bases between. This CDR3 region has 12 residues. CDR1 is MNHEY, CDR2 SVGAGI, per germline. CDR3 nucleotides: TGTGCCAGCAGTGCCGTGGGACAGCCCCAGCATTTT. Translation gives CASSAVGQPQHF.

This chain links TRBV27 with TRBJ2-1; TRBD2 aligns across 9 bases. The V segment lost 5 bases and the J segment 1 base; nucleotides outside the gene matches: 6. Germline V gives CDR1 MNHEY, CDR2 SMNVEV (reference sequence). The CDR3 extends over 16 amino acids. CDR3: CASSQIAGESYNEQFF. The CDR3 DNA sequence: TGTGCCAGCAGTCAAATAGCGGGAGAGTCCTACAATGAGCAGTTCTTC.

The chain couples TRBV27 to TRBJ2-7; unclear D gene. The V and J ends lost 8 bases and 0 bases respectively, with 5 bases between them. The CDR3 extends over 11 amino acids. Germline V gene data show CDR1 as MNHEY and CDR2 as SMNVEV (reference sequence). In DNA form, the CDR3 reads TGTGCCAGCGCGAGCTCCTACGAGCAGTACTTC. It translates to CASASSYEQYF.

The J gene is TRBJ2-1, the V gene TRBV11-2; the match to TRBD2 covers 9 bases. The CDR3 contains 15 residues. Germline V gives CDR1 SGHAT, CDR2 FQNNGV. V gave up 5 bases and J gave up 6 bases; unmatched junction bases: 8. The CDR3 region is CASSPGTSSPNEQFF. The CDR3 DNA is TGTGCCAGCAGCCCCGGGACTAGCTCCCCCAATGAGCAGTTCTTC.

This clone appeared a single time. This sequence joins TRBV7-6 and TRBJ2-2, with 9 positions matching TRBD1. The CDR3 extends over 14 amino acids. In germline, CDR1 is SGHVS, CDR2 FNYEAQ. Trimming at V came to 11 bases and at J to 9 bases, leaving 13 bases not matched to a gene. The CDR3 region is CAVHPGTGIRELFF. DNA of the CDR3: TGTGCCGTCCACCCCGGGACAGGGATCAGGGAGCTGTTTTTT. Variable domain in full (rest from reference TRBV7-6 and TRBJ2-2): GAGVSQSPRYKVTKRGQDVALRCDPISGHVSLYWYRQALGQGPEFLTYFNYEAQQDKSGLPNDRFSAERPEGSISTLTIQRTEQRDSAMYRCAVHPGTGIRELFFGEGSRLTVL.

CDR3 in amino acids: CASSPIGGRANEQFF. The CDR3 DNA follows: TGTGCCAGCAGCCCGATTGGGGGGAGGGCTAATGAGCAGTTCTTC. The chain recombines TRBV7-9 with TRBJ2-1, with TRBD2 matching over 7 bases. Per germline, CDR1 SEHNR and CDR2 FQNEAQ (reference sequence). CDR3 length: 15 residues. V lost 5 bases, J lost 7 bases, and 11 bases stayed unmatched. The whole variable domain, remainder taken from reference TRBV7-9 and TRBJ2-1, is DTGVSQNPRHKITKRGQNVTFRCDPISEHNRLYWYRQTLGQGPEFLTYFQNEAQLEKSRLLSDRFSAERPKGSFSTLEIQRTEQGDSAMYLCASSPIGGRANEQFFGPGTRLTVL.

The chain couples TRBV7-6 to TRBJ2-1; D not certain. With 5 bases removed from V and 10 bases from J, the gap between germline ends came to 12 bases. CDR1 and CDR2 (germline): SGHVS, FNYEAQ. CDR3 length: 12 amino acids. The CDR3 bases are TGTGCCAGCAGCCCCACCATAACCGAGCAGTTCTTC. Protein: CASSPTITEQFF.

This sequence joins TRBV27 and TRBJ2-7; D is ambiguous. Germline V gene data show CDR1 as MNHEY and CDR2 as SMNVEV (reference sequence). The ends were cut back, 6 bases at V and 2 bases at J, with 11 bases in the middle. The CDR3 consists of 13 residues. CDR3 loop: CASSIRLTYEQYF. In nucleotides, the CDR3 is TGTGCCAGCAGCATCAGGCTTACCTACGAGCAGTACTTC.

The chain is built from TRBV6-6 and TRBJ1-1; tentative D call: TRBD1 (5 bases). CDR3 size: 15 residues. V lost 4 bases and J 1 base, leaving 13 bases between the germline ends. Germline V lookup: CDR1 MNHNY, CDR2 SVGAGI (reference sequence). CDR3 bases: TGTGCCAGCAGTTCCGGGACTCCACCGAACACTGAAGCTTTCTTT. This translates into CASSSGTPPNTEAFF.

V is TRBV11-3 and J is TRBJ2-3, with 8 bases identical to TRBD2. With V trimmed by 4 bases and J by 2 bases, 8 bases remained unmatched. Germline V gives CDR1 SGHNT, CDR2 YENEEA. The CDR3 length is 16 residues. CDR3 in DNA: TGTGCCAGCAGCTCCAGAGGTAGCGGGGCCACAGATACGCAGTATTTT. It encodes CASSSRGSGATDTQYF.

The CDR3 DNA reads as TGTGCCAGCAGCTACGGAGAGCCTTTCAACAATGAGCAGTTCTTC. Translated: CASSYGEPFNNEQFF. J is TRBJ2-1 and V is TRBV6-5; D is undetermined. Trimming pared 6 bases from V and 5 bases from J, leaving 17 bases between. This CDR3 spans 15 amino acids. The V gene's germline CDR1 is MNHEY and CDR2 SVGAGI.

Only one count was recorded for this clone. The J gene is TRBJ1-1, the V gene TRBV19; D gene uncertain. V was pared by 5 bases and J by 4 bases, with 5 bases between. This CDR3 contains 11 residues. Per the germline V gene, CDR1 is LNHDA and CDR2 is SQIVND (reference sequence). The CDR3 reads CASSRGTEAFF. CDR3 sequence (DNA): TGTGCCAGTAGTCGGGGCACTGAAGCTTTCTTT.

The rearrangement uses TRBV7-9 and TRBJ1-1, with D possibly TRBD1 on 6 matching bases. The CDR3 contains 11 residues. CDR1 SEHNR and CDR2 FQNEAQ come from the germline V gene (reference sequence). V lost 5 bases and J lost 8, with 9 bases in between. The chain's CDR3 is CASSQDREAFF. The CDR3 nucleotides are TGTGCCAGCAGCCAAGACAGGGAAGCTTTCTTT.

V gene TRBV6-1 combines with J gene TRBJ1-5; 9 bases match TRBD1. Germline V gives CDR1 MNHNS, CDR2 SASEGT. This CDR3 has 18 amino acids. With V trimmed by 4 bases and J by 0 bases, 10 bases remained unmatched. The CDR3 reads CASSAQWDRAYSNQPQHF. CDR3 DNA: TGTGCCAGCAGTGCCCAATGGGACAGGGCATATAGCAATCAGCCCCAGCATTTT.